By sample share, the clone carrying this T cell receptor beta chain is medium-sized. Its antigen is not identified. The entire patient cohort was treatment-naive prior to thyroid surgery. This record belongs to a study of metastatic and nonmetastatic thyroid tumors. Study-level findings and limits: TCR beta diversity was reportedly significantly higher in malignant thyroid tumors than benign nodules, in blood and tumor.

Per the original methods: The distant-metastasis classifier for papillary thyroid cancer was built from CDR3 differences across clinicopathological groups. Through MiXCR, TCRdb re-clonotyped the PCR reads. The V and J calls and clone size come from TCRdb's table, not from the authors' own analysis. The table has 20,000 or so clones, more than 9% seen once. Sample: blood. This receptor was taken from a male donor with papillary thyroid cancer or a benign thyroid nodule (not recorded which). Some clones in this sample may be carry-over from other donors' samples.

DNA for the CDR3: TGTGCCAGTAGTATATCTGGCCTAGCGAGGAATGAGCAGTTCTTC. Residues: CASSISGLARNEQFF. The chain uses TRBV19 and TRBJ2-1; the D gene is possibly TRBD2 (6 bases). Germline-derived CDR1 and CDR2 are LNHDA and SQIVND (reference sequence). The V end lost 2 bases, the J end lost 7 bases, and 15 bases lay between the germline ends. The CDR3 covers 15 residues.